The 27 T cell receptor beta chains reported below all come from one sample, sequenced in a study of T cells in Graves' hyperthyroidism and ophthalmopathy. TCR beta CDR3 regions were amplified from RNA transcripts. TCR CDR3 regions were first amplified by RT-PCR with HTBI primers. MiXCR, run by TCRdb on the multiplex PCR reads, gives a single entry per CDR3 protein. The sample holds approximately 480,000 distinct CDR3 sequences; 20% are singletons and the top ten take less than 30%. The sequencing sample was made of blood. Receptors originate from a man in his late teens or twenties with Graves' hyperthyroidism.

This clonotype was detected many times. The V and J genes are TRBV12-3 or TRBV12-4 and TRBJ2-5, with 7 bases identical to TRBD2. The CDR3 loop spans 13 amino acids. After removal of 3 bases from V and 4 bases from J, the junction contained 2 bases not matched to a gene. The CDR3 DNA sequence: TGTGCCAGCAGTTTGGCTAGCGGAGAGACCCAGTACTTC. Amino acid sequence: CASSLASGETQYF.

This clonotype was counted at least ten times. CDR3 coding DNA: TGCAGTGTTGGGACAGGGTACTACGAGCAGTACTTC. Protein sequence: CSVGTGYYEQYF. The V gene is TRBV20-1, the J gene TRBJ2-7; 9 nucleotides line up with TRBD1. Germline V gene lookup returns CDR1 DFQATT and CDR2 SNEGSKA (reference sequence). This CDR3 spans 12 amino acids. With 7 bases clipped from V and 3 bases from J, the junction kept 4 bases outside the gene matches.

This clonotype was recorded at least ten times. The CDR3 is CASSPTGGSGNTIYF. The CDR3 coding sequence is TGTGCCAGCAGCCCCACAGGGGGGAGTGGAAACACCATATATTTT. V is TRBV14 and J is TRBJ1-3; TRBD1 agrees at 8 bases. The J segment lost 3 bases and the V segment lost 4 bases, leaving 5 bases of the junction unmatched. Germline lookup yields CDR1 SGHDN and CDR2 FVKESK. This CDR3 is 15 amino acids long.

This chain links TRBV7-8 with TRBJ2-5; the match to TRBD2 covers 7 bases. The CDR3 contains 16 residues. The germline gives CDR1 SGHVS, CDR2 FQNEAQ. Unmatched junction bases numbered 6, after V lost 0 bases and J lost 2 bases. The CDR3 loop is CASSLAYGGTQETQYF. The CDR3 DNA follows: TGTGCCAGCAGCTTAGCTTACGGGGGGACTCAAGAGACCCAGTACTTC.

In this sample, this clonotype turned up many times. This chain joins TRBV12-3 or TRBV12-4 and TRBJ1-1; 7 bases map to TRBD1. The V and J ends lost 2 bases and 5 bases, in that order; junction bases with no gene match: 17. The CDR3 loop spans 18 amino acids. The chain's CDR3 is CASSLRGRREGAWTEAFF. For the CDR3, the DNA is TGTGCCAGCAGTTTACGAGGGAGGAGAGAGGGGGCGTGGACTGAAGCTTTCTTT.

This clonotype was observed at least ten times. The chain has TRBV11-2 and TRBJ1-3, with no clear D. The germline V gene has CDR1 SGHAT and CDR2 FQNNGV. This CDR3 has 14 amino acids. V dropped 3 bases and J dropped 0 bases, with 6 bases sitting between them. CDR3 bases: TGTGCCAGCAGCTTCGGAAACTCTGGAAACACCATATATTTT. Protein sequence: CASSFGNSGNTIYF.

This chain connects TRBV28 to TRBJ1-2; possibly TRBD1 for D (5 bases). The CDR3 is 15 residues long. Per the germline V gene, CDR1 is MDHEN and CDR2 is SYDVKM. V lost 2 bases and J 1 base, leaving 11 bases between the germline ends. CDR3 nucleotides: TGTGCCAGCAGTTTACTCGACAGCTTTAACTATGGCTACACCTTC. Translated, it gives CASSLLDSFNYGYTF.

This clonotype was counted many times. The CDR3: CASSERVGVPRDIQYF. The DNA of the CDR3 is TGTGCCAGCAGTGAAAGGGTAGGGGTTCCGCGGGACATTCAGTACTTC. The chain links TRBV2 to TRBJ2-4; D is tentatively TRBD1 or TRBD2 (5 bases each). The germline V gene has CDR1 SNHLY and CDR2 FYNNEI. The ends were cut back, 2 bases at V and 8 bases at J, with 19 bases in the middle. The CDR3 spans 16 residues.

The chain links TRBV20-1 to TRBJ1-5; a weak D match, TRBD1 (5 bases). This CDR3 is built from 13 residues. Germline CDR1 is DFQATT and CDR2 is SNEGSKA (reference sequence). V was trimmed by 4 bases and J by 5 bases, leaving 12 bases between them. The CDR3 reads CSAKKGTHQPQHF. The DNA of the CDR3 is TGCAGTGCTAAAAAAGGGACGCATCAGCCCCAGCATTTT.

This clonotype came up many times. This chain joins TRBV20-1 and TRBJ2-7, with no clear D. Between the trimmed V and J ends, which lost 6 bases and 2 bases, there was a span of 17 bases. The CDR3 sequence is 14 residues long. Germline CDR1 reads DFQATT; CDR2 reads SNEGSKA (reference sequence). CDR3 in DNA: TGCAGTGCCGCACGGCAGCTACTTACCTACGAGCAGTACTTC. This codes for CSAARQLLTYEQYF.

This clonotype was counted at least ten times. The V and J genes are TRBV7-9 and TRBJ1-6, with D unclear. The germline V gene encodes CDR1 SEHNR and CDR2 FQNEAQ (reference sequence). The CDR3 runs 14 residues. Trimming left V 3 bases short and J 7 bases short, with 10 bases between. In DNA form, the CDR3 reads TGTGCCAGCAGCTTTAACCGATTAAATTCACCCCTCCACTTT. Encoded protein: CASSFNRLNSPLHF.

This clonotype was found many times. This CDR3 reads CASSYGGAGEAFF. DNA for the CDR3: TGTGCCAGCAGTTACGGGGGAGCCGGTGAAGCTTTCTTT. V is TRBV6-5 and J is TRBJ1-1; TRBD1 is a possible D gene (5 bases). The V gene lost 2 bases and the J gene lost 7 bases, with 11 bases spanning the gap. CDR3 length equals 13 residues. Germline V gene data show CDR1 as MNHEY and CDR2 as SVGAGI.

The CDR3 DNA is TGTGCCAGCGCCCTGGCGGGTAGCACTGAAGCTTTCTTT. Its translation is CASALAGSTEAFF. The chain uses TRBV3-1 and TRBJ1-1; D remains ambiguous. Germline V gene lookup returns CDR1 LGHDT and CDR2 YNNKEL (reference sequence). The CDR3 contains 13 residues. Trimming took 8 bases from V and 4 from J, leaving 14 bases between them. The whole variable domain, filled in from reference TRBV3-1 and TRBJ1-1, reads DTAVSQTPKYLVTQMGNDKSIKCEQNLGHDTMYWYKQDSKKFLKIMFSYNNKELIINETVPNRFSPKSPDKAHLNLHINSLELGDSAVYFCASALAGSTEAFFGQGTRLTVV.

This clonotype was observed many times. The gene calls are TRBV20-1 and TRBJ1-1, with D unclear. There are 13 residues in the CDR3. Germline V gene sequence: CDR1 DFQATT, CDR2 SNEGSKA (reference sequence). Trimming took off 5 bases at V and 5 bases at J, with 15 bases between the two ends. CDR3 protein: CSAPSPAGTEAFF. As DNA, the CDR3 is TGCAGTGCTCCCAGCCCCGCGGGGACTGAAGCTTTCTTT.

Many counts were recorded for this clonotype. This chain uses TRBV6-1 with TRBJ1-1; no definite D call. CDR3 size: 14 residues. The V end was cut by 5 bases, the J end by 2 bases, with 12 bases between. Germline CDR1 is MNHNS and CDR2 is SASEGT. CDR3 DNA: TGTGCCAGCAGTCGGGGTGGGCCCAACACTGAAGCTTTCTTT. Encoded protein: CASSRGGPNTEAFF.

This clonotype turned up a few times. The V and J genes are TRBV10-3 and TRBJ2-5; 7 bases align to TRBD1. Trimming removed 0 bases from V and 5 bases from J; junction bases left unmatched: 6. The CDR3 is 15 residues long. Germline V gene data show CDR1 as ENHRY and CDR2 as SYGVKD. The CDR3 reads CAISESTGWVETQYF. CDR3 in DNA: TGTGCCATCAGTGAGTCGACAGGGTGGGTGGAGACCCAGTACTTC.

In this sample, this clonotype turned up many times. The rearrangement links TRBV7-8 to TRBJ2-5, with 7 bases lining up with TRBD1. Trimming at V came to 3 bases and at J to 1 base, leaving 2 bases not matched to a gene. The CDR3 runs to 14 residues. Germline V gives CDR1 SGHVS, CDR2 FQNEAQ. In DNA, the CDR3 is TGTGCCAGCAGCTTTGGACAGGTCCAAGAGACCCAGTACTTC. Protein sequence: CASSFGQVQETQYF.

The sample holds a few counts of this clonotype. The rearrangement links TRBV20-1 to TRBJ2-7; 7 nucleotides match TRBD2. CDR3 length equals 15 residues. Germline V lookup: CDR1 DFQATT, CDR2 SNEGSKA (reference sequence). Germline trimming cut 0 bases from V and 1 base from J; bases unmatched to any gene: 6. CDR3 residues: CSARDIREGSYEQYF. CDR3 nucleotide sequence: TGCAGTGCTAGAGATATTAGGGAGGGGTCCTACGAGCAGTACTTC.

The chain joins TRBV6-1 to TRBJ2-5, with 7 bases lining up with TRBD1. V trimming: 7 bases; J trimming: 4 bases; junction bases outside the gene matches: 6. Germline values: CDR1 MNHNS, CDR2 SASEGT. The CDR3 consists of 13 residues. The CDR3 DNA reads as TGTGCCAGCAATAAGGGGGCCCGAGAGACCCAGTACTTC. Protein: CASNKGARETQYF.

In its sample, this clonotype was seen many times. The chain combines TRBV12-5 with TRBJ1-1; TRBD1 might be the D (5 bases). The ends were cut back, 6 bases at V and 4 bases at J, with 15 bases in the middle. The CDR3 is made up of 14 amino acids. Germline values: CDR1 LGHNT, CDR2 FRNRAP. CDR3: CASGTRAVGTEAFF. The CDR3 DNA is TGTGCTAGTGGGACCAGGGCCGTTGGCACTGAAGCTTTCTTT.

At least ten counts were recorded for this clonotype. This sequence joins TRBV27 and TRBJ2-5; 8 bases are a match to TRBD2. Trimming took 5 bases from V and 7 from J; bases not matched to a gene: 9. The CDR3 sequence is 14 residues long. The V gene's germline CDR1 is MNHEY and CDR2 SMNVEV (reference sequence). CDR3 loop: CASSLRGAEGTQYF. CDR3 sequence (DNA): TGTGCCAGCAGTCTGCGGGGGGCGGAGGGGACCCAGTACTTC.

This clonotype was recorded only once. This sequence joins TRBV6-5 and TRBJ2-5, with D possibly matching TRBD1 (6 bases). Trimming removed 2 bases at V and 3 bases at J, with 13 bases between. The CDR3 runs 15 residues. Germline V lookup: CDR1 MNHEY, CDR2 SVGAGI. The CDR3 region is CASSYGQSTKETQYF. The CDR3 nucleotides read TGTGCCAGCAGTTACGGACAGTCTACTAAAGAGACCCAGTACTTC.

This clonotype has ten or more counts. The chain carries TRBV12-3 or TRBV12-4 and TRBJ2-5, with D tentatively TRBD1 (5 bases). The CDR3 has 12 amino acids. The V end was cut by 6 bases, the J end by 3 bases, with 8 bases between. The CDR3 DNA is TGTGCCAGCAGAAAAGGGGAAGAGACCCAGTACTTC. Residues: CASRKGEETQYF.

This clonotype was seen many times. The chain has TRBV7-9 and TRBJ2-7; no clear D gene. This CDR3 contains 13 residues. V was pared by 5 bases and J by 1 base, with 9 bases between. Germline CDR1 reads SEHNR; CDR2 reads FQNEAQ (reference sequence). The DNA of the CDR3 is TGTGCCAGCAGCCCGATTACTTCCTACGAGCAGTACTTC. Protein product: CASSPITSYEQYF.

This clonotype was seen at least ten times. The genes are TRBV5-1 and TRBJ1-2, with D possibly being TRBD1 (5 bases). Germline CDR1 is SGHRS and CDR2 is YFSETQ. V lost 0 bases and J 3 bases, leaving 12 bases between the germline ends. This CDR3 has 15 residues. The CDR3, as DNA: TGCGCCAGCAGCTTGGATCCCCAGGGTTACTATGGCTACACCTTC. Translated: CASSLDPQGYYGYTF.

This clonotype has ten or more counts. This sequence joins TRBV6-5 and TRBJ1-1; TRBD1 matches 9 bases. This CDR3 comprises 14 residues. V lost 7 bases to trimming and J lost 4 bases; unmatched junction nucleotides: 7. From germline, CDR1 is MNHEY and CDR2 SVGAGI. The CDR3 nucleotides read TGTGCCAGCATTCTCGGACAGGGGCGCACTGAAGCTTTCTTT. Amino acids: CASILGQGRTEAFF.

This clonotype has at least ten counts. The chain has TRBV6-5 and TRBJ1-5, with 10 nucleotides matching TRBD1. There are 15 residues in the CDR3. Losses at the gene ends were 4 bases for V and 1 base for J; bases not matched to a gene: 1. The V gene's germline CDR1 is MNHEY and CDR2 SVGAGI. The CDR3 region is CASSSDRGSNQPQHF. The CDR3 DNA follows: TGTGCCAGCAGTTCGGACAGGGGGAGCAATCAGCCCCAGCATTTT.